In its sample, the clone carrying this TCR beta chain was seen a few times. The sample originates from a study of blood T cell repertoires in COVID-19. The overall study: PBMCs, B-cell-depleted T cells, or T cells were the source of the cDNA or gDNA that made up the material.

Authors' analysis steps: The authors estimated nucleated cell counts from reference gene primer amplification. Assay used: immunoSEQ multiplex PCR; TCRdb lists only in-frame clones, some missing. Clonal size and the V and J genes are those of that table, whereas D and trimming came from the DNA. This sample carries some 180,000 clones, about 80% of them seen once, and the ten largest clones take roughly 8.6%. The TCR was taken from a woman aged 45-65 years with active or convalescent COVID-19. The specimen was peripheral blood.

CDR3 loop: CASSTSRTGFGYTF. The CDR3 DNA is TGTGCCAGCAGTACCTCCCGGACAGGGTTCGGCTACACCTTC. V usage is TRBV6-5 and J usage is TRBJ1-2; 8 positions match TRBD1. CDR3 size: 14 residues. Germline V gene sequence: CDR1 MNHEY, CDR2 SVGAGI. The V and J ends lost 5 bases and 8 bases, in that order; junction bases with no gene match: 10.